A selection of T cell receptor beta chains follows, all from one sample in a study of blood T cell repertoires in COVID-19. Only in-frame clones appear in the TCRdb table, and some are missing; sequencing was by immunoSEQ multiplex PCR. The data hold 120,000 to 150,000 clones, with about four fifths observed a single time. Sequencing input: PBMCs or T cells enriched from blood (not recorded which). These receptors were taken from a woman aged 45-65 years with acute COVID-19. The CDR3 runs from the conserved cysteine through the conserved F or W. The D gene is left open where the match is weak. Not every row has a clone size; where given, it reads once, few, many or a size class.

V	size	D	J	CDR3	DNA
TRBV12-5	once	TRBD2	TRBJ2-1	CASGSGLAGANNEQFF	TGTGCTAGTGGTTCCGGACTAGCGGGAGCGAACAATGAGCAGTTCTTC
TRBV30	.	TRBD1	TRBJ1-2	CAWRIGQGGVGYTF	TGTGCCTGGAGGATAGGACAGGGGGGTGTTGGCTACACCTTC
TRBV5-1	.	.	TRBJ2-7	CASSPEGNYEQYF	TGCGCCAGCAGCCCGGAGGGGAACTACGAGCAGTACTTC
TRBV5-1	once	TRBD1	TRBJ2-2	CASILGPGTENTGELFF	TGCGCCAGCATCCTTGGTCCCGGGACAGAGAACACCGGGGAGCTGTTTTTT
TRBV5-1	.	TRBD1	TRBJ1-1	CASREPQGAGTEAFF	TGCGCCAGCAGAGAGCCTCAGGGGGCAGGGACTGAAGCTTTCTTT
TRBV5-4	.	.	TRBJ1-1	CASSLGQALTEAFF	TGTGCCAGCAGCTTGGGACAGGCGCTCACTGAAGCTTTCTTT
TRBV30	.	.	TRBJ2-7	CAWCLSGEGEQYF	TGTGCCTGGTGTCTGTCGGGAGAAGGAGAGCAGTACTTC
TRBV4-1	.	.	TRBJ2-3	CASSQVGRIGATDTQYF	TGCGCCAGCAGCCAAGTAGGTAGGATAGGAGCCACAGATACGCAGTATTTT
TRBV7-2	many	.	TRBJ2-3	CASSSGIDTQYF	TGTGCCAGCAGCTCCGGTATAGATACGCAGTATTTT
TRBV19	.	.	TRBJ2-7	CASSRSGLIYEQYF	TGTGCCAGTAGCCGAAGCGGACTCATCTACGAGCAGTACTTC
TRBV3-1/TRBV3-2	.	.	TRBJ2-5	CASSQETAKTQYF	TGTGCCAGCAGCCAAGAAACAGCAAAGACCCAGTACTTC
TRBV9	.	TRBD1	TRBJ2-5	CASSSRTGETQYF	TGTGCCAGCAGCTCACGGACAGGGGAGACCCAGTACTTC
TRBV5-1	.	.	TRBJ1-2	CASSLVGPPSHGYTF	TGCGCCAGCAGCTTGGTTGGGCCGCCATCGCATGGCTACACCTTC
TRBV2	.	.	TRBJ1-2	CASSDAGWNYGYTF	TGTGCCAGCAGTGATGCAGGGTGGAACTATGGCTACACCTTC
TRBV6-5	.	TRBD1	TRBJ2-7	CASSRDREYYEQYF	TGTGCCAGCAGCCGGGACAGGGAATATTACGAGCAGTACTTC
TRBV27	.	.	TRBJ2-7	CASSHPRIPYEQYF	TGTGCCAGCAGTCACCCTAGAATCCCCTACGAGCAGTACTTC
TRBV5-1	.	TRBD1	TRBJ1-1	CASSFYQGANTEAFF	TGCGCCAGCAGCTTTTACCAGGGGGCGAACACTGAAGCTTTCTTT
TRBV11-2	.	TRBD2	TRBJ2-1	CASSSPGTSGSRNEQFF	TGTGCCAGCAGCTCCCCCGGGACTAGCGGGAGTAGGAATGAGCAGTTCTTC
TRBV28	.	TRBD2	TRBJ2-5	CASSRTSGQETQYF	TGTGCCAGCAGCCGGACTAGCGGCCAAGAGACCCAGTACTTC
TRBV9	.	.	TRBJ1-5	CASSVGVRQPQHF	TGTGCCAGCAGCGTAGGTGTGCGTCAGCCCCAGCATTTT
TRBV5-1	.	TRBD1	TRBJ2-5	CARGDRAAKETQYF	TGCGCCAGGGGGGACAGGGCGGCCAAAGAGACCCAGTACTTC
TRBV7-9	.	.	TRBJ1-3	CASRLGASGNTIYF	TGTGCCAGCAGGTTAGGGGCTTCTGGAAACACCATATATTTT
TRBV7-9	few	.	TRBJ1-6	CASSLRDSYNSPLHF	TGTGCCAGCAGCTTAAGAGACAGCTATAATTCACCCCTCCACTTT
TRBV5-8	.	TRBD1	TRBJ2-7	CASSDSIGTGGSYEQYF	TGTGCCAGCAGCGACTCCATCGGGACAGGGGGCTCCTACGAGCAGTACTTC
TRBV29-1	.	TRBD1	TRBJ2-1	CSVGFGQGSGNEQFF	TGCAGCGTGGGTTTTGGACAGGGGTCAGGGAATGAGCAGTTCTTC
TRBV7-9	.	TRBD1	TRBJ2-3	CASSWGQGTDTQYF	TGTGCCAGCAGCTGGGGACAGGGAACAGATACGCAGTATTTT
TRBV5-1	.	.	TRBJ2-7	CASSSGSLYEQYF	TGCGCCAGCAGCTCCGGGAGCCTCTACGAGCAGTACTTC
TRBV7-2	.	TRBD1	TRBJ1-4	CASSLDRGLGELFF	TGTGCCAGCAGCTTAGACAGGGGCCTAGGAGAACTGTTTTTT
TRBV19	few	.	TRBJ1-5	CASSIRDSTPPKHF	TGTGCCAGTAGTATCCGGGACTCGACACCCCCCAAGCATTTT
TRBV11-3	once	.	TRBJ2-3	CASSPTSSADTQYF	TGTGCCAGCAGCCCTACTAGTTCGGCTGATACGCAGTATTTT
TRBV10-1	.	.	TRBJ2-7	CASSPGRYEQYF	TGCGCCAGCAGCCCAGGCCGTTACGAGCAGTACTTC
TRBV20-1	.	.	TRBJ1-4	CSASDGAINEKLFF	TGCAGTGCTAGTGACGGAGCTATTAATGAAAAACTGTTTTTT
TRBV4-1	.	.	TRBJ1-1	CASSQDLRGRLGGNTEAFF	TGCGCCAGCAGCCAAGATCTTCGGGGAAGGTTGGGAGGTAACACTGAAGCTTTCTTT
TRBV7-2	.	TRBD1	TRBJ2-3	CASSEHGTVFTDTQYF	TGTGCCAGCAGCGAACACGGGACAGTTTTCACAGATACGCAGTATTTT
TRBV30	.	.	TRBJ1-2	CAWSPDGSYGYTF	TGTGCCTGGAGTCCTGACGGGAGCTATGGCTACACCTTC
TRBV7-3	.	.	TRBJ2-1	CASSLQYIDEQFF	TGTGCCAGCAGCTTACAGTATATCGATGAGCAGTTCTTC
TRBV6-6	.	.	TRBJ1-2	CASSNTGGSNYGYTF	TGTGCCAGCAGCAACACCGGCGGCAGTAACTATGGCTACACCTTC